This T cell receptor (beta chain) was recorded in a study of blood T cell repertoires in COVID-19. At the level of the study: Collection of acute and convalescent COVID-19 samples took place in the United States, Italy and Spain. In each case, the material was cDNA or gDNA derived from T cells, B-cell-depleted T cells, or PBMCs.

This CDR3 has 15 residues. Between the trimmed V and J ends, which lost 5 bases and 7 bases, there was a span of 17 bases. CDR1 and CDR2 (germline): MNHEY, SVGAGI. This clone was counted only a few times. Per the original methods: Counts of nucleated cells, estimated from reference gene primer amplification, were obtained. TCRdb's table, derived via immunoSEQ multiplex PCR, lists solely in-frame clones and lacks some. D and trimming come from the DNA, and the V and J calls and clone size come from that table. The sample has fewer than 90,000 clones, 84% seen once. The specimen was peripheral blood. The chain recombines TRBV6-5 with TRBJ1-4, with D perhaps TRBD1 (6 bases). The sequence was obtained from a human donor in a cohort sampled during active COVID-19. The CDR3 region is CASSPPTGLSEKLFF. Written as DNA, the CDR3 is TGTGCCAGCAGTCCGCCAACAGGGCTCAGTGAAAAACTGTTTTTT.